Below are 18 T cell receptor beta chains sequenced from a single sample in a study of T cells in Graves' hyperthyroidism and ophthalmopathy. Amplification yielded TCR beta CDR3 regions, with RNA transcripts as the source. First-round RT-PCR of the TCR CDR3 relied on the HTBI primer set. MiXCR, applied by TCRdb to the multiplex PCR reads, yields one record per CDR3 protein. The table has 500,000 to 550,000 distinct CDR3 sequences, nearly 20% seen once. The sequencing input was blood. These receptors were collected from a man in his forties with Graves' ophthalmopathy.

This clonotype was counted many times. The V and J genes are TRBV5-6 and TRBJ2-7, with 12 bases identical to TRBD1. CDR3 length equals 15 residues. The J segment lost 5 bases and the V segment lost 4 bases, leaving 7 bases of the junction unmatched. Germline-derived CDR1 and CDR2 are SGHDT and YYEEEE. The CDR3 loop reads CASSMPGQGADEQYF. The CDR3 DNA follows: TGTGCCAGCAGCATGCCGGGACAGGGGGCCGACGAGCAGTACTTC. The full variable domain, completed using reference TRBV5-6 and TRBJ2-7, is DAGVTQSPTHLIKTRGQQVTLRCSPKSGHDTVSWYQQALGQGPQFIFQYYEEEERQRGNFPDRFSGHQFPNYSSELNVNALLLGDSALYLCASSMPGQGADEQYFGPGTRLTVT.

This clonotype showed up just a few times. CDR3 loop: CASSSGTRSSYNEQFF. DNA of the CDR3: TGTGCCAGCAGCTCCGGGACTCGCAGCTCCTACAATGAGCAGTTCTTC. The rearrangement uses TRBV5-8 and TRBJ2-1; D may be TRBD2 (6 bases). The germline V gene has CDR1 SGHTS and CDR2 YDEGEE. The germline V and J ends were trimmed by 3 bases and 0 bases, with 13 bases remaining between them. The CDR3 sequence is 16 residues long.

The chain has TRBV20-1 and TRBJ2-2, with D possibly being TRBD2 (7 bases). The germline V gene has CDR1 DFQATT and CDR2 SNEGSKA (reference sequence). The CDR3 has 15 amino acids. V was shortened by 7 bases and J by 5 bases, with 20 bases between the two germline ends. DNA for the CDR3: TGCAGTGTTATAGATCGGGGGGCAGGGACCGGGGAGCTGTTTTTT. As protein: CSVIDRGAGTGELFF.

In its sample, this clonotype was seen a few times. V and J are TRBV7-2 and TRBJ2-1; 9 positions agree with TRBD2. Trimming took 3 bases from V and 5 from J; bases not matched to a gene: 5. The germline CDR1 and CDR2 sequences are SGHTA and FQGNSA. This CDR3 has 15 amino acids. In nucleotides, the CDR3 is TGTGCCAGCAGCTTCGAGCGGGGGGCCAACAATGAGCAGTTCTTC. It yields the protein CASSFERGANNEQFF.

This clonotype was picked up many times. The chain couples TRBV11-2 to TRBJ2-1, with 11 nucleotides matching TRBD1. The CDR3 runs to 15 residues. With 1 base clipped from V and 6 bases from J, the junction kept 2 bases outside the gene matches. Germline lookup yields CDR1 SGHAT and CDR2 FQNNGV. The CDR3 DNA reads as TGTGCCAGCAGCTTAGTGGGGACAGGGGGCAATGAGCAGTTCTTC. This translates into CASSLVGTGGNEQFF.

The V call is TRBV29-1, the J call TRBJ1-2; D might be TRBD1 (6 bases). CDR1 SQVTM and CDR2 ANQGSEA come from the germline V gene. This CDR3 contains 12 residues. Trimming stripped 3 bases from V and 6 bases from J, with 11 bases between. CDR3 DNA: TGCAGCGTTGACAGGGGCGAGGATGGCTACACCTTC. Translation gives CSVDRGEDGYTF.

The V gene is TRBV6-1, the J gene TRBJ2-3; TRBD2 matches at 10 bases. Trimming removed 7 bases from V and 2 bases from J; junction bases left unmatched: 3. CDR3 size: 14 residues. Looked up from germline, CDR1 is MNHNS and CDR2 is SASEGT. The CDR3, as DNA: TGTGCCAGCAAGCGGGGGGGCTTCACAGATACGCAGTATTTT. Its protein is CASKRGGFTDTQYF.

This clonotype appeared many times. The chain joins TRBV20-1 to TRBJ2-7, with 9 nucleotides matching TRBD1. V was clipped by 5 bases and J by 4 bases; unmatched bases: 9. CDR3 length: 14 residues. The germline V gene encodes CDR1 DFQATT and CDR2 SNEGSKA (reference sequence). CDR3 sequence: CSAPPGQGRYEQYF. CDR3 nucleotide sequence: TGCAGTGCTCCGCCGGGACAGGGAAGGTACGAGCAGTACTTC.

The CDR3: CAWSRGGSYNEQFF. CDR3 sequence (DNA): TGTGCCTGGTCACGCGGGGGGTCCTACAATGAGCAGTTCTTC. V is TRBV30 and J is TRBJ2-1, with 8 bases aligning to TRBD2. The germline V gene has CDR1 GTSNPN and CDR2 SVGIG (reference sequence). The CDR3 runs 14 residues. V was clipped by 5 bases and J by 1 base; unmatched bases: 4.

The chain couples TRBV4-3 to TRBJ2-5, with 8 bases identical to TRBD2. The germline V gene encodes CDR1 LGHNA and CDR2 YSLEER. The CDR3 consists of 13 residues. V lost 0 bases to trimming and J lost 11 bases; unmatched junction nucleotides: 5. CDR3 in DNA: TGCGCCAGCAGCCAAGATACAGCGGGAGCTCAGTACTTC. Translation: CASSQDTAGAQYF.

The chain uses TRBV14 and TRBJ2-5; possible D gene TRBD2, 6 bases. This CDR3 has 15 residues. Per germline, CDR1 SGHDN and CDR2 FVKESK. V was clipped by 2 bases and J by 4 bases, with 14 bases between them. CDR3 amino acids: CASSQRLGGRETQYF. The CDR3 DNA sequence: TGTGCCAGCAGCCAACGGTTGGGGGGTAGAGAGACCCAGTACTTC.

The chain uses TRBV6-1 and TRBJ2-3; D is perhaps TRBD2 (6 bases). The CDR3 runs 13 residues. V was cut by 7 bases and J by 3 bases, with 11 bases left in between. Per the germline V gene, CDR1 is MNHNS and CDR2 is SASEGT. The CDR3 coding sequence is TGTGCCAGCAACCTAGCGAGTACAGATACGCAGTATTTT. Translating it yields CASNLASTDTQYF.

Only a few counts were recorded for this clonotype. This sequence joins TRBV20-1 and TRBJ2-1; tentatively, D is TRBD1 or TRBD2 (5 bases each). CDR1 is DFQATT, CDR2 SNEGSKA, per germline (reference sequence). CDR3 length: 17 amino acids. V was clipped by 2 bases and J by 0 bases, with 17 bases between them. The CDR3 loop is CSARPGTRRSSYNEQFF. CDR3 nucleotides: TGCAGTGCTAGACCAGGGACCCGCCGGAGCTCCTACAATGAGCAGTTCTTC.

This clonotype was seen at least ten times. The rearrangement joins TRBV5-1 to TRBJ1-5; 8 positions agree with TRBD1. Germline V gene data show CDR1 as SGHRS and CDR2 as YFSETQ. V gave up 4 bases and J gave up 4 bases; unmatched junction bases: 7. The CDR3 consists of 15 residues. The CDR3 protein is CASSPGQGANQPQHF. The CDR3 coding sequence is TGCGCCAGCAGCCCAGGACAGGGAGCGAATCAGCCCCAGCATTTT. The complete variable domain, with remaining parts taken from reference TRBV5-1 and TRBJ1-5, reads KAGVTQTPRYLIKTRGQQVTLSCSPISGHRSVSWYQQTPGQGLQFLFEYFSETQRNKGNFPGRFSGRQFSNSRSEMNVSTLELGDSALYLCASSPGQGANQPQHFGDGTRLSIL.

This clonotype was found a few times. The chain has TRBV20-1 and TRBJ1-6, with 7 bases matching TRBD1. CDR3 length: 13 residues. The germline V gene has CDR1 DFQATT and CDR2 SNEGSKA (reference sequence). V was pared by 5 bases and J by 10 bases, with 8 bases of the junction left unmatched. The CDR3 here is CSAVTGKGSPLHF. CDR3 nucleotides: TGCAGTGCTGTGACAGGGAAAGGGTCACCCCTCCACTTT.

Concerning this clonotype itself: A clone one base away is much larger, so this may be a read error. As DNA, the CDR3 is TGTGCCAGCGGCAGCGTAGTTGAGCAGTTCTTC. Translated, it gives CASGSVVEQFF. The chain joins TRBV5-5 to TRBJ2-1; D unclear. The CDR3 has 11 residues. V lost 7 bases and J lost 9, with 11 bases in between. Germline V gene lookup returns CDR1 SGHKS and CDR2 YYEKEE (reference sequence).

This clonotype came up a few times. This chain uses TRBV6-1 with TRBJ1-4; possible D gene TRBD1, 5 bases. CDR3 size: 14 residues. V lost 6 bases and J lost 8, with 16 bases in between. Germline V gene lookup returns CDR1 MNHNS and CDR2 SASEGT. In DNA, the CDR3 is TGTGCCAGCAGCCGACAGAGTGGGAGGGAAAAACTGTTTTTT. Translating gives CASSRQSGREKLFF.

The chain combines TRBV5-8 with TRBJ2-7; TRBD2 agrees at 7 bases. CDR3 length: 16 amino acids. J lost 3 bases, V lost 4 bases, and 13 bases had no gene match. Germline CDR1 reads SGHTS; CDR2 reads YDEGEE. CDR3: CASSAEAGTTDYEQYF. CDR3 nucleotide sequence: TGTGCCAGCAGCGCTGAAGCTGGGACTACCGACTACGAGCAGTACTTC.